Below are 10 T cell receptor beta chains sequenced from a single sample in a study of OX40 agonist ivuxolimab in advanced cancers. Method: immunoSEQ multiplex PCR; TCRdb's copy keeps in-frame clones and lacks some. The sample carries 60,000 to 100,000 clones, nearly 95% recorded once. The input for sequencing was CD4+ or CD8+ T cells sorted from blood, taken in a trial of the OX40 agonist ivuxolimab. These receptors were collected from an adult with an advanced solid tumor such as melanoma, head and neck, liver or kidney cancer.

This clone is a singleton in its sample. This sequence joins TRBV7-9 and TRBJ1-1; D gene ambiguous. Trimming removed 5 bases at V and 6 bases at J, with 16 bases between. This CDR3 comprises 14 residues. CDR1 and CDR2 (germline): SEHNR, FQNEAQ (reference sequence). CDR3 residues: CASSPTPGLSEAFF. The CDR3 DNA follows: TGTGCCAGCAGCCCGACCCCGGGGTTGTCTGAAGCTTTCTTT.

CDR3 coding DNA: TGTGCCAGCAGCGGGAGGTTCGAGGATACGCAGTATTTT. Amino acids: CASSGRFEDTQYF. This rearrangement joins TRBV7-8 to TRBJ2-3, with D perhaps matching TRBD2 (6 bases). This CDR3 region has 13 residues. Germline assignment: CDR1 SGHVS and CDR2 FQNEAQ. Trimming pared 5 bases from V and 6 bases from J, leaving 12 bases between.

The chain carries TRBV29-1 and TRBJ2-7, with a possible D match to TRBD1 (5 bases). The germline gives CDR1 SQVTM, CDR2 ANQGSEA. This CDR3 spans 11 amino acids. Between the trimmed V and J ends, which lost 7 bases and 3 bases, there was a span of 10 bases. For the CDR3, the DNA is TGCAGCGCTTTGACAGTCTACGAGCAGTACTTC. Translated: CSALTVYEQYF.

This clone was picked up one time. The junction differs from germline at one of its ends, possibly a read error. The chain employs TRBV5-4 and TRBJ1-3; weak D call: TRBD1 (5 bases). Germline-derived CDR1 and CDR2 are SGHNT and YYREEE (reference sequence). The CDR3 length is 15 residues. CDR3 sequence (DNA): TGCGCCAGCAGCCAAGGGTCAGGGACTGGAAACACCATATATTTT. It is translated as CASSQGSGTGNTIYF.

The chain couples TRBV9 to TRBJ1-2; tentatively, D is TRBD1 (5 bases). CDR3 length equals 15 residues. Trimming took off 0 bases at V and 0 bases at J, with 9 bases between the two ends. Per germline, CDR1 SGDLS and CDR2 YYNGEE. The CDR3 DNA is TGTGCCAGCAGCGTAGAGGGGACGGCTAACTATGGCTACACCTTC. Translating gives CASSVEGTANYGYTF. Combining the CDR3 with reference TRBV9 and TRBJ1-2 gives the whole variable domain DSGVTQTPKHLITATGQRVTLRCSPRSGDLSVYWYQQSLDQGLQFLIQYYNGEERAKGNILERFSAQQFPDLHSELNLSSLELGDSALYFCASSVEGTANYGYTFGSGTRLTVV.

This chain connects TRBV4-2 to TRBJ2-7, with 8 bases aligning to TRBD2. After removal of 0 bases from V and 0 bases from J, the junction contained 7 bases not matched to a gene. The CDR3 is 17 residues long. Germline assignment: CDR1 LGHNA and CDR2 YNFKEQ. This chain's CDR3 is CASSQEEWREDSYEQYF. The DNA of the CDR3 is TGTGCCAGCAGCCAAGAGGAGTGGCGGGAGGACTCCTACGAGCAGTACTTC.

This chain links TRBV4-1 with TRBJ2-5; TRBD1 might be the D (7 bases). Per germline, CDR1 MGHRA and CDR2 YSYEKL. V dropped 1 base and J dropped 2 bases, with 14 bases sitting between them. This CDR3 is 16 amino acids long. This chain's CDR3 is CASSQVSQGGQETQYF. The CDR3 nucleotides read TGCGCCAGCAGCCAAGTGAGCCAGGGGGGACAAGAGACCCAGTACTTC.

The chain combines TRBV4-1 with TRBJ2-7; no firm D call. V was cut by 1 base and J by 3 bases, with 7 bases left in between. The CDR3 is made up of 13 amino acids. Germline V lookup: CDR1 MGHRA, CDR2 YSYEKL. CDR3 amino acids: CASSQVILYEQYF. The CDR3 bases are TGCGCCAGCAGCCAAGTTATTCTCTACGAGCAGTACTTC.

This rearrangement joins TRBV6-5 to TRBJ1-5, with D unclear. This CDR3 has 11 amino acids. Germline assignment: CDR1 MNHEY and CDR2 SVGAGI. The V and J ends lost 2 bases and 4 bases respectively, with 0 bases between them. The CDR3 nucleotides are TGTGCCAGCAGTTACAATCAGCCCCAGCATTTT. Translated: CASSYNQPQHF.

The V call is TRBV6-5, the J call TRBJ2-7; perhaps TRBD1 as D (6 bases). CDR1 and CDR2 from the germline V gene are MNHEY and SVGAGI. There are 15 residues in the CDR3. Trimming took 5 bases from V and 4 from J, leaving 18 bases between them. CDR3 sequence (DNA): TGTGCCAGCAGTAGACACACAGGGTTGGAATACGAGCAGTACTTC. It codes for CASSRHTGLEYEQYF.